Sequencing of this T cell receptor (beta chain) was carried out in a study of cytomegalovirus exposure and HLA in healthy donors. Study-level points and caveats: The classifier was said to identify cytomegalovirus status with high specificity and sensitivity. Reportedly, HLA-A and HLA-B alleles of most subjects were accurately predicted from TCR beta. Later, an analysis found that common viral pathogens appeared to be linked with several of the most significant clusters. A missense DCLRE1C variant was associated with V- and J-gene trimming of TCR beta chains in a later analysis, and an independent cohort replicated the association.

A word on this clone: Its matching antigen is unknown.

V was trimmed by 2 bases and J by 0 bases, leaving 19 bases between them. The CDR3 consists of 18 residues. Germline lookup yields CDR1 MGHRA and CDR2 YSYEKL. PCR was performed using 60 Vbeta and 13 Jbeta primers. TCRdb's copy holds only in-frame clones and misses some; the assay was immunoSEQ multiplex PCR. This sample has tens of thousands of clones; 74% occur once, and the top ten carry 6.3%. The chain recombines TRBV4-1 with TRBJ1-1; D may be TRBD1 (5 bases). The specimen sequenced was PBMCs. This TCR was sampled from a young man in good health and CMV-seronegative. The CDR3 loop is CASSQRPQTSGVNTEAFF. The CDR3 nucleotides read TGCGCCAGCAGCCAACGGCCCCAAACGTCGGGGGTGAACACTGAAGCTTTCTTT.